This T cell receptor beta chain was sequenced during a study of blood T cell repertoires in COVID-19. Whole-study context: Both acute and convalescent COVID-19 samples were obtained from the United States, Italy and Spain.

Trimming shortened V by 1 base and J by 3 bases, and 3 bases separated the two germline ends. The CDR3 length is 13 residues. Germline values: CDR1 MNHEY, CDR2 SMNVEV (reference sequence). Sequencing used immunoSEQ multiplex PCR; TCRdb keeps in-frame clones, though not all of them. This repertoire shows some 300,000 clones, about 88% found once; its top ten account for 9.5%. This chain joins TRBV27 and TRBJ2-2, with no clear D. Sequenced: PBMCs or T cells enriched from blood (not recorded which). The clonotype originates from a woman between 35 and 50 years old who had recovered from COVID-19. CDR3 region: CASSLYYTGELFF. The DNA of the CDR3 is TGTGCCAGCAGTTTATACTACACCGGGGAGCTGTTTTTT.